The clone carrying this TCR beta chain was found a few times. Germline CDR1 is KGHSH and CDR2 is LQKENI. The length of the CDR3 is 16 residues. Trimming at V came to 4 bases and at J to 2 bases, leaving 2 bases not matched to a gene. Via MiXCR, TCRdb re-called the RT-PCR reads, giving one row per CDR3 protein. The table lists around 25,000 distinct CDR3 sequences, approximately 42% of them singletons. The sample belongs to a study of patients and donors after allogeneic stem cell transplantation. The sample consisted of blood, either unsorted or a sorted T cell fraction (not recorded which). The V call is TRBV18, the J call TRBJ2-6, with 10 bases that match TRBD1. This TCR derives from a human donor who was either an allogeneic HSCT recipient or a stem cell or donor lymphocyte infusion donor (not recorded which). It is not recorded whose cells these are; they may come from a transplant donor. The CDR3 here is CASSRGTGAGANVLTF. The CDR3 DNA sequence: TGTGCCAGCTCACGAGGGACAGGGGCTGGGGCCAACGTCCTGACTTTC.